The 7 T cell receptor beta chains in this list originate from one sample, sequenced in a study of blood T cell repertoires in COVID-19. Generated by immunoSEQ multiplex PCR, the TCRdb table keeps only in-frame clones and is missing some. The sample holds fewer than 450,000 clones, 88% seen once. Material for sequencing was peripheral blood. The receptors here all came from a woman in her 50s with COVID-19, enrolled during active disease.

J is TRBJ1-2 and V is TRBV7-2; D possibly corresponds to TRBD1 (6 bases). CDR1 is SGHTA, CDR2 FQGNSA, per germline. The CDR3 sequence is 16 residues long. Trimming cost V 1 base and J 0 bases, with 12 bases left between them. CDR3 in DNA: TGTGCCAGCAGCTTAGATGGGACATCCGCTAACTATGGCTACACCTTC. Amino acid sequence: CASSLDGTSANYGYTF. The variable domain in full, completed from reference TRBV7-2 and TRBJ1-2, reads GAGVSQSPSNKVTEKGKDVELRCDPISGHTALYWYRQSLGQGLEFLIYFQGNSAPDKSGLPSDRFSAERTGGSVSTLTIQRTQQEDSAVYLCASSLDGTSANYGYTFGSGTRLTVV.

This chain links TRBV5-1 with TRBJ1-1; 11 nucleotides match TRBD1. The CDR3 has 17 amino acids. Germline lookup yields CDR1 SGHRS and CDR2 YFSETQ. Germline trimming cut 4 bases from V and 2 bases from J; bases unmatched to any gene: 10. For the CDR3, the DNA is TGCGCCAGCAGCCGGACAAGGACAGGGGGCTCTAACACTGAAGCTTTCTTT. Its protein is CASSRTRTGGSNTEAFF.

V and J are TRBV19 and TRBJ2-3, with TRBD2 identical over 14 bases. The V gene's germline CDR1 is LNHDA and CDR2 SQIVND (reference sequence). V gave up 5 bases and J gave up 3 bases; unmatched junction bases: 7. The CDR3 loop spans 17 amino acids. CDR3 DNA sequence: TGTGCCAGTAGTTTCGGGACTAGCGGGGGAGGTACAGATACGCAGTATTTT. This sequence encodes CASSFGTSGGGTDTQYF.

This clone was seen just once. DNA of the CDR3: TGTGCTTTAAGACCGGGAGCGAACACTGAAGCTTTCTTT. It specifies CALRPGANTEAFF. The chain employs TRBV30 and TRBJ1-1; D gene uncertain. This CDR3 contains 13 residues. Germline CDR1 reads GTSNPN; CDR2 reads SVGIG (reference sequence).

This chain links TRBV10-2 with TRBJ1-5; weak D call: TRBD1 (6 bases). The CDR3 has 14 amino acids. Trimming removed 5 bases from V and 7 bases from J, with 15 bases in between. Germline V gene data show CDR1 as WSHSY and CDR2 as SAAADI. The CDR3 is CASSQQGAGQPQHF. The CDR3 nucleotides read TGCGCCAGCAGTCAACAGGGCGCTGGCCAGCCCCAGCATTTT.

The CDR3 DNA reads TGTGCCAGCAGGGGGGGGCCCACAAATAATGAAAAACTGTTTTTT. This gives the protein CASRGGPTNNEKLFF. The chain uses TRBV6-5 and TRBJ1-4; D might be TRBD1 (6 bases). The CDR3 runs 15 residues. Germline V gives CDR1 MNHEY, CDR2 SVGAGI. V was pared by 6 bases and J by 4 bases, with 15 bases between.

This clone came up once. The chain has TRBV19 and TRBJ2-5, with 7 bases identical to TRBD1. The germline V gene encodes CDR1 LNHDA and CDR2 SQIVND (reference sequence). Trimming removed 4 bases from V and 2 bases from J; junction bases left unmatched: 1. There are 13 residues in the CDR3. The CDR3 reads CASSTQGQETQYF. CDR3 DNA sequence: TGTGCCAGTAGTACACAGGGGCAAGAGACCCAGTACTTC.